The 30 T cell receptor beta chains listed next were all sequenced from one sample in a study of blood T cell repertoires in COVID-19. Method: immunoSEQ multiplex PCR; TCRdb's copy keeps in-frame clones and lacks some. The table lists roughly 120,000 clones, approximately 85% of them singletons. The sequenced sample consisted of peripheral blood. The receptors derive from a woman in her sixties with COVID-19, enrolled during active disease.

This chain connects TRBV6-6 to TRBJ1-2; a possible D gene is TRBD1 (5 bases). Germline CDR1 reads MNHNY; CDR2 reads SVGAGI (reference sequence). Trimming shortened V by 2 bases and J by 2 bases, and 9 bases separated the two germline ends. The CDR3 is made up of 14 amino acids. CDR3 loop: CASSYVEGNYGYTF. As DNA, the CDR3 is TGTGCCAGCAGTTACGTGGAGGGGAACTATGGCTACACCTTC.

The genes are TRBV29-1 and TRBJ1-2; 7 bases map to TRBD1. Germline-derived CDR1 and CDR2 are SQVTM and ANQGSEA. The V gene end was trimmed by 4 bases and the J gene end by 4 bases; junction bases not matched to a gene: 9. This CDR3 contains 14 residues. The CDR3 protein is CSVAGNRGLYGYTF. Written as DNA, the CDR3 is TGCAGCGTTGCCGGTAACAGGGGCCTCTATGGCTACACCTTC.

The chain carries TRBV9 and TRBJ2-3; the D gene is possibly TRBD2 (6 bases). The CDR3 totals 15 residues. Trimming cost V 1 base and J 5 bases, with 14 bases left between them. Germline-derived CDR1 and CDR2 are SGDLS and YYNGEE. The CDR3 DNA reads as TGTGCCAGCAGCGTAAGCGGGCAAGTGGGAGATACGCAGTATTTT. This codes for CASSVSGQVGDTQYF.

The chain combines TRBV2 with TRBJ2-5; the match to TRBD2 covers 8 bases. Germline V gene data show CDR1 as SNHLY and CDR2 as FYNNEI. This CDR3 has 15 residues. The ends lost 4 bases at V and 5 bases at J; junction bases unmatched: 9. The CDR3 bases are TGTGCCAGCAGTGTCTCTCGGGGGGGCGAGGAGACCCAGTACTTC. Its translation: CASSVSRGGEETQYF.

The J gene is TRBJ1-1, the V gene TRBV2; perhaps TRBD1 as D (5 bases). This CDR3 comprises 12 residues. The germline V gene has CDR1 SNHLY and CDR2 FYNNEI. Trimming left V 10 bases short and J 4 bases short, with 13 bases between. This CDR3 is CATSPGGTEAFF. CDR3 DNA: TGTGCCACCTCACCCGGGGGCACTGAAGCTTTCTTT.

The gene calls are TRBV4-1 and TRBJ1-2; 8 nucleotides align to TRBD1. Germline CDR1 reads MGHRA; CDR2 reads YSYEKL. V lost 1 base to trimming and J lost 7 bases; unmatched junction nucleotides: 5. The CDR3 sequence is 14 residues long. CDR3 in amino acids: CASSQAAGGVGYTF. In DNA, the CDR3 is TGCGCCAGCAGCCAAGCGGCAGGGGGCGTTGGCTACACCTTC.

The chain combines TRBV7-8 with TRBJ1-2; D is uncertain. With 5 bases removed from V and 3 bases from J, the gap between germline ends came to 4 bases. The CDR3 is 11 amino acids. CDR1 is SGHVS, CDR2 FQNEAQ, per germline. CDR3 residues: CASSPDYGYTF. The CDR3 nucleotides read TGTGCCAGCAGCCCAGACTATGGCTACACCTTC.

The chain employs TRBV7-6 and TRBJ2-2; TRBD1 aligns across 7 bases. The CDR3 is 16 amino acids. V shed 5 bases, J shed 1 base, and the junction held 7 bases outside the gene matches. CDR1 is SGHVS and CDR2 is FNYEAQ in the germline V gene. The chain's CDR3 is CASSPRQGGNTGELFF. CDR3 bases: TGTGCCAGCAGCCCAAGACAGGGTGGGAACACCGGGGAGCTGTTTTTT.

The genes are TRBV5-5 and TRBJ1-2; 8 nucleotides match TRBD1. The CDR3 is 17 amino acids. Germline CDR1 reads SGHKS; CDR2 reads YYEKEE (reference sequence). The ends lost 4 bases at V and 2 bases at J; junction bases unmatched: 13. The CDR3, as DNA: TGTGCCAGCAGCCCCGGACAGGGTGATAGTGAAAACTATGGCTACACCTTC. Translation: CASSPGQGDSENYGYTF.

The V gene is TRBV7-9, the J gene TRBJ2-2, with D maybe TRBD1 (6 bases). The CDR3 totals 15 residues. The V end was cut by 4 bases, the J end by 1 base, with 10 bases between. Germline values: CDR1 SEHNR, CDR2 FQNEAQ (reference sequence). As DNA, the CDR3 is TGTGCCAGCAGCTCCCCGACAGGGAACACCGGGGAGCTGTTTTTT. Protein: CASSSPTGNTGELFF.

This clone was seen once. The rearrangement links TRBV7-8 to TRBJ2-7; 8 nucleotides align to TRBD1. CDR1 and CDR2 (germline): SGHVS, FQNEAQ. The CDR3 runs 15 residues. Trimming cost V 3 bases and J 7 bases; bases outside gene matches: 11. CDR3 DNA: TGTGCCAGCAGCTTGTCGGGACAGGATCAGGGGGAGCAGTACTTC. This translates into CASSLSGQDQGEQYF.

This chain links TRBV18 with TRBJ2-3; 8 bases line up with TRBD2. The CDR3 is 16 residues long. V trimming: 1 base; J trimming: 0 bases; junction bases outside the gene matches: 3. Germline assignment: CDR1 KGHSH and CDR2 LQKENI. The CDR3 coding sequence is TGTGCCAGCTCACCACGTCTAGCGGGTAGCACAGATACGCAGTATTTT. Amino acids: CASSPRLAGSTDTQYF.

The chain has TRBV5-1 and TRBJ2-2; 8 positions match TRBD1. The CDR3 spans 15 residues. J was trimmed by 5 bases and V by 3 bases; bases with no gene match: 6. Per the germline V gene, CDR1 is SGHRS and CDR2 is YFSETQ. DNA of the CDR3: TGCGCCAGCAGCTCTCGGACAGGGAATACCGGGGAGCTGTTTTTT. Its translation is CASSSRTGNTGELFF. Full variable domain (missing parts from reference TRBV5-1 and TRBJ2-2): KAGVTQTPRYLIKTRGQQVTLSCSPISGHRSVSWYQQTPGQGLQFLFEYFSETQRNKGNFPGRFSGRQFSNSRSEMNVSTLELGDSALYLCASSSRTGNTGELFFGEGSRLTVL.

This clone showed up just a few times. V gene TRBV25-1 combines with J gene TRBJ1-1, with a possible D match to TRBD1 (5 bases). The germline CDR1 and CDR2 sequences are MGHDK and SYGVNS. V lost 1 base and J lost 3, with 12 bases in between. This CDR3 is built from 15 residues. The CDR3 DNA is TGTGCCAGCAGTGAATCGGGCAGGGCTTACACTGAAGCTTTCTTT. This gives the protein CASSESGRAYTEAFF. Supplemented by reference TRBV25-1 and TRBJ1-1, the full variable domain reads EADIYQTPRYLVIGTGKKITLECSQTMGHDKMYWYQQDPGMELHLIHYSYGVNSTEKGDLSSESTVSRIRTEHFPLTLESARPSHTSQYLCASSESGRAYTEAFFGQGTRLTVV.

The rearrangement joins TRBV7-2 to TRBJ2-5; the match to TRBD2 covers 7 bases. The germline V gene has CDR1 SGHTA and CDR2 FQGNSA. Unmatched junction bases numbered 8, after V lost 5 bases and J lost 5 bases. The CDR3 loop spans 14 amino acids. CDR3 in DNA: TGTGCCAGCAGCGTTGGGACTAAAGGGGAGACCCAGTACTTC. Residues: CASSVGTKGETQYF.

The chain is built from TRBV4-3 and TRBJ2-3; 10 bases line up with TRBD2. J lost 6 bases, V lost 4 bases, and 4 bases had no gene match. Germline V gene lookup returns CDR1 LGHNA and CDR2 YSLEER. CDR3 length equals 14 residues. The CDR3 loop is CASSRSSGGDTQYF. In DNA form, the CDR3 reads TGCGCCAGCAGCCGGTCTAGCGGGGGTGATACGCAGTATTTT.

This clone was seen once. The rearrangement uses TRBV7-9 and TRBJ2-2; TRBD2 agrees at 8 bases. V dropped 1 base and J dropped 1; count of bases not matched to a gene: 2. CDR3 length: 16 amino acids. Germline V gene sequence: CDR1 SEHNR, CDR2 FQNEAQ (reference sequence). The CDR3 region has the DNA TGTGCCAGCAGCTTAGGTCTAGCGGGGAACACCGGGGAGCTGTTTTTT. This sequence encodes CASSLGLAGNTGELFF.

This clone occurred a few times. The CDR3 DNA follows: TGTGCCAGTAGTATCGACAGGGGGTACACCTTC. Translating gives CASSIDRGYTF. The chain couples TRBV19 to TRBJ1-2; 9 nucleotides agree with TRBD1. The trim removed 3 bases at V and 11 bases at J, leaving 1 base unmatched. This CDR3 is built from 11 residues. Germline values: CDR1 LNHDA, CDR2 SQIVND (reference sequence). The variable domain in full, completed from reference TRBV19 and TRBJ1-2, reads DGGITQSPKYLFRKEGQNVTLSCEQNLNHDAMYWYRQDPGQGLRLIYYSQIVNDFQKGDIAEGYSVSREKKESFPLTVTSAQKNPTAFYLCASSIDRGYTFGSGTRLTVV.

This chain uses TRBV19 with TRBJ2-7; D is unresolved. The CDR3 loop spans 14 amino acids. CDR1 and CDR2 (germline): LNHDA, SQIVND (reference sequence). Trimming removed 5 bases at V and 7 bases at J, with 18 bases between. Written as DNA, the CDR3 is TGTGCCAGTAGTCCTCTCGTGGGCGCTCAAGAGCAGTACTTC. It yields the protein CASSPLVGAQEQYF.

The rearrangement joins TRBV9 to TRBJ2-3; D is possibly TRBD2 (5 bases). The CDR3 contains 15 residues. Trimming pared 0 bases from V and 4 bases from J, leaving 12 bases between. Per the germline V gene, CDR1 is SGDLS and CDR2 is YYNGEE. CDR3 region: CASSVDGETADTQYF. The CDR3 coding sequence is TGTGCCAGCAGCGTAGACGGGGAGACCGCAGATACGCAGTATTTT.

This chain connects TRBV19 to TRBJ1-1; weak D call: TRBD1 (6 bases). This CDR3 has 16 amino acids. Germline-derived CDR1 and CDR2 are LNHDA and SQIVND (reference sequence). V dropped 3 bases and J dropped 0 bases, with 14 bases sitting between them. This CDR3 reads CASSIPWEGVNTEAFF. The DNA for the CDR3 is TGTGCCAGTAGTATTCCCTGGGAGGGGGTGAACACTGAAGCTTTCTTT.

The chain recombines TRBV4-1 with TRBJ1-2, with 7 positions matching TRBD1. Germline CDR1 and CDR2: MGHRA and YSYEKL. The junction had 10 bases not matched to a gene; V was cut back by 0 bases and J by 6 bases. The CDR3 length is 16 residues. CDR3 sequence: CASSQEGQPNYHGYTF. The CDR3 coding sequence is TGCGCCAGCAGCCAAGAGGGACAGCCGAATTACCATGGCTACACCTTC.

The chain employs TRBV2 and TRBJ1-1, with 10 bases that match TRBD1. The V gene's germline CDR1 is SNHLY and CDR2 FYNNEI. This CDR3 spans 16 amino acids. Trimming took 4 bases from V and 1 from J; bases not matched to a gene: 6. CDR3 residues: CASSGDRGLPNTEAFF. The CDR3 DNA sequence: TGTGCCAGCAGTGGGGACAGGGGACTACCGAACACTGAAGCTTTCTTT.

The V and J genes are TRBV19 and TRBJ2-1; TRBD2 matches 14 bases. The CDR3 loop spans 15 amino acids. Trimming removed 3 bases from V and 14 bases from J; junction bases left unmatched: 9. The germline CDR1 and CDR2 sequences are LNHDA and SQIVND (reference sequence). CDR3 in amino acids: CASSMPTSGGGHKFF. The DNA of the CDR3 is TGTGCCAGTAGTATGCCGACTAGCGGGGGGGGCCACAAGTTCTTC.

This rearrangement joins TRBV6-2 or TRBV6-3 to TRBJ1-1; D not resolved. CDR3 length: 13 residues. Germline CDR1 and CDR2: MNHEY and SVGEGT. V lost 1 base, J lost 2 bases, and 5 bases lay in between. The CDR3 nucleotides are TGTGCCAGCAGTTACTTGGCCAACACTGAAGCTTTCTTT. It translates to CASSYLANTEAFF.

The V and J genes are TRBV18 and TRBJ1-5; tentatively, D is TRBD1 (6 bases). The germline V and J ends were trimmed by 3 bases and 4 bases, with 13 bases remaining between them. This CDR3 is built from 15 residues. Looked up from germline, CDR1 is KGHSH and CDR2 is LQKENI. The CDR3 DNA sequence: TGTGCCAGCTCACCCCTGGACAGAAAAAATCAGCCCCAGCATTTT. This translates into CASSPLDRKNQPQHF.

This clone was detected a few times. V gene TRBV18 combines with J gene TRBJ1-6; maybe TRBD1 (6 bases). CDR3 length: 17 residues. Deletions cut 3 bases from V and 5 bases from J, with 17 bases between. Germline V gene data show CDR1 as KGHSH and CDR2 as LQKENI. CDR3 region: CASSPRVGAGDNSPLHF. CDR3 DNA sequence: TGTGCCAGCTCACCGAGAGTAGGGGCAGGGGATAATTCACCCCTCCACTTT.

This clone was counted between two and nine times. V usage is TRBV30 and J usage is TRBJ1-2; no firm D call. From germline, CDR1 is GTSNPN and CDR2 SVGIG (reference sequence). This CDR3 spans 12 amino acids. The ends were cut back, 2 bases at V and 9 bases at J, with 13 bases in the middle. The CDR3 nucleotides read TGTGCCTGGAGTCTAGCAGCGGGGAGCTACACCTTC. Amino acids: CAWSLAAGSYTF.

The chain links TRBV14 to TRBJ2-1, with TRBD2 matching over 8 bases. V shed 5 bases, J shed 9 bases, and the junction held 15 bases outside the gene matches. Germline loops: CDR1 SGHDN, CDR2 FVKESK. CDR3 length: 16 residues. This CDR3 reads CASSYLGAGEGLEQFF. The DNA for the CDR3 is TGTGCCAGCAGCTACCTCGGAGCGGGGGAGGGGCTTGAGCAGTTCTTC.

This chain connects TRBV6-2 or TRBV6-3 to TRBJ2-2; 7 nucleotides line up with TRBD2. CDR1 MNHEY and CDR2 SVGEGT come from the germline V gene. With 1 base clipped from V and 3 bases from J, the junction kept 5 bases outside the gene matches. This CDR3 spans 16 amino acids. The CDR3 bases are TGTGCCAGCAGTTACTGGGAGGGCGGCGACACCGGGGAGCTGTTTTTT. Amino acid sequence: CASSYWEGGDTGELFF.